This T cell receptor beta chain was recorded in a study of blood T cell repertoires in COVID-19 (dated by TCRdb to 2020 to 2022). About the study as a whole: Samples covering the acute and convalescent phases of COVID-19 were provided by collaborators in the United States, Italy and Spain. The material from the prospective study consisted of cDNA or gDNA derived from T cells, B-cell-depleted T cells, or PBMCs. The dataset comprised deeply sampled blood TCRbeta repertoires from subjects exposed to, actively infected with, or recovered from COVID-19. The repertoires were released in a freely available public database meant as a resource for research on the immune response to SARS-CoV-2. The samples were drawn from two sources: the first 160 participants of the ongoing ImmuneRACE study, and fewer than 1,500 subjects contributed by 6 global collaborators. The sample metadata nearly always contained a de-identified subject ID, COVID-19 status, age in years and sex. HLA class I and class II types, where available, came from metadata supplied by the sample provider rather than from assay-based typing.

TCRbeta CDR3 regions were amplified from genomic DNA using the immunoSEQ Assay, a bias-controlled multiplex PCR. The published analysis was carried out like this. The number of nucleated cells in each sample was estimated from the amplification of reference gene primers within the assay. Sequence reads were collapsed and filtered to measure the absolute abundance of every unique TCRbeta CDR3 rearrangement. For each sample, productive Simpson clonality was calculated by taking the square root of Simpson's diversity index across productive rearrangements. This is the immuneACCESS table as TCRdb keeps it, with only in-frame sequences that have V and J called. A part of the clones is gone; compared with another copy, unresolved V genes explain less than half, and the rest is unexplained. Clone size and the V and J calls come from that table; the DNA yielded D and trimming. The sample table records a few hundred thousand clones; 80% to 95% of these occur just once. Clones ranked in the top ten supply about 0.9% of the sample.

Overall study outcomes, separate from this receptor: Clinical and demographic metadata were provided uncurated, with the amount varying by source and participant.

Of note for this clone: What antigen it recognizes has not been identified. Per-base quality was not reported, and no clone a single base away is much larger than it.

Participants in the prospective study were aged roughly 18 to 90 years, lived in some 24 United States geographic areas, and enrolled through a virtual design. In the prospective study, cohorts were assigned on the basis of participant-reported clinical history obtained from a screening survey and a study questionnaire. A participant counted as exposed if, within 2 weeks of entering the study, that participant had been in contact with someone who had a PCR-confirmed or clinician-diagnosed COVID-19 case. In the prospective study, whole blood, serum and a nasopharyngeal or oropharyngeal swab were collected from each participant by mobile phlebotomists. Additional blood draws and questionnaires over an approximately two-month period could optionally be provided by prospective study participants. Before DNA extraction, blood samples from the prospective study were shipped at room temperature or frozen.

The junction shows trimming of 4 bases on V and 9 bases on J, and the gene matches do not reach 8 bases of it. CDR1 and CDR2 are drawn from the germline V gene: ENHRY, SYGVKD. Including cysteine and phenylalanine, the CDR3 has 14 amino acids. Of the read, only the CDR3 DNA is kept; its 42 bases are in frame from base 1. The material sequenced was PBMCs or T cells enriched from blood (not recorded which). The chain is assembled from TRBV10-3 and TRBJ1-1, with TRBD1 identical over 10 junction bases. This TCR was recovered from a woman aged 40 to 50 who had been exposed to COVID-19. The base sequence is TGTGCCATCAGTGTCGACCCTGACAGGGGGCAAGCTTTCTTT. Its protein product is CAISVDPDRGQAFF.